This record concerns one T cell receptor (beta chain) sequence. Its antigen is unidentified. Reverse transcription used roughly 0.5 to 1 ug RNA and random hexamers. The immunoSEQ assay covered 54 Vbeta and 13 Jbeta segments for CDR3. TCRdb fed the immunoSEQ multiplex PCR reads into MiXCR, producing one record per CDR3 protein. The sample lists roughly 200,000 distinct CDR3 sequences; roughly 94% were seen once. The data originate from a study of CD8 T cells in Susac syndrome. V lost 4 bases to trimming and J lost 0 bases; unmatched junction nucleotides: 6. The length of the CDR3 is 15 residues. Germline CDR1 DFQATT, CDR2 SNEGSKA (reference sequence). Study-level findings and limits: The study conceded that its TCR sequencing and HLA analysis involved relatively few individuals.

Sequencing of TCR beta, carried out with a high-throughput approach, was applied to CD8+ and CD4+ T cells from the blood. Negative isolation yielded CD4+ and CD8+ T cells, and FACS enriched TEMRA cells. Sequenced sample: CD4+ T cells from PBMCs. The chain is built from TRBV20-1 and TRBJ2-5, with 9 bases aligning to TRBD2. The sequence was collected from a human donor with multiple sclerosis. The CDR3 reads CSAIASGGYQETQYF. Written as DNA, the CDR3 is TGCAGTGCTATTGCCAGCGGGGGGTACCAAGAGACCCAGTACTTC.